The 32 T cell receptor beta chains below all came from one sample that was sequenced in a study of a mutant IDH1 vaccine in newly diagnosed glioma. Method: immunoSEQ multiplex PCR; TCRdb's copy keeps in-frame clones and lacks some. The data hold around 70,000 clones, with 84% observed a single time. Their target antigens are unknown. Time point noted: week 35, safety follow-up. Each vaccine dose was 300 ug of mutant IDH1 20-mer peptide, with topical imiquimod. The sequencing used PBMCs, collected from a glioma patient whose treatment included an IDH1 peptide vaccine. Source of these receptors: a man aged 18 to 30 with glioma.

The rearrangement uses TRBV4-3 and TRBJ1-2; 8 nucleotides match TRBD1. Germline trimming cut 1 base from V and 8 bases from J; bases unmatched to any gene: 6. Germline values: CDR1 LGHNA, CDR2 YSLEER. The CDR3 loop spans 14 amino acids. Here the CDR3 reads CASSQGGQGWGYTF. Written as DNA, the CDR3 is TGCGCCAGCAGCCAAGGTGGACAGGGATGGGGCTACACCTTC.

This rearrangement joins TRBV5-4 to TRBJ1-2; D remains unclear. The ends were cut back, 0 bases at V and 2 bases at J, with 14 bases in the middle. CDR1 is SGHNT, CDR2 YYREEE, per germline (reference sequence). This CDR3 region has 16 residues. Here the CDR3 DNA reads TGTGCCAGCAGCTTGGGTGGGCAGAAAATCAACTATGGCTACACCTTC. Its translation: CASSLGGQKINYGYTF.

The gene calls are TRBV27 and TRBJ1-3; D is uncertain. CDR3 length: 11 residues. V gave up 7 bases and J gave up 4 bases, with 5 bases separating them. Per germline, CDR1 MNHEY and CDR2 SMNVEV (reference sequence). In DNA form, the CDR3 reads TGTGCCAGCATGAGAGGAAACACCATATATTTT. This translates into CASMRGNTIYF.

The chain employs TRBV6-6 and TRBJ2-7; 9 bases match TRBD1. The CDR3 is made up of 16 amino acids. Germline trimming cut 6 bases from V and 3 bases from J; bases unmatched to any gene: 12. Germline V gene lookup returns CDR1 MNHNY and CDR2 SVGAGI (reference sequence). CDR3 nucleotides: TGTGCCAGCAGCACCACAGGGGGCGCAGCTAACTACGAGCAGTACTTC. Translated, it gives CASSTTGGAANYEQYF.

The gene calls are TRBV5-4 and TRBJ2-2, with 7 bases lining up with TRBD2. This CDR3 is 18 amino acids long. With V trimmed by 4 bases and J by 0 bases, 12 bases remained unmatched. Germline CDR1 reads SGHNT; CDR2 reads YYREEE (reference sequence). CDR3 nucleotide sequence: TGTGCCAGCAGCCCCGTGATAGCGGGCCTCGCGAACACCGGGGAGCTGTTTTTT. It codes for CASSPVIAGLANTGELFF. The whole variable domain, filled in from reference TRBV5-4 and TRBJ2-2, reads ETGVTQSPTHLIKTRGQQVTLRCSSQSGHNTVSWYQQALGQGPQFIFQYYREEENGRGNFPPRFSGLQFPNYSSELNVNALELDDSALYLCASSPVIAGLANTGELFFGEGSRLTVL.

This chain joins TRBV7-2 and TRBJ2-1, with TRBD2 as a possible D gene (6 bases). V was cut by 6 bases and J by 8 bases, with 14 bases left in between. Germline V CDR1 and CDR2: SGHTA, FQGNSA. CDR3 length: 13 residues. The CDR3 DNA sequence: TGTGCCAGCAGATTGGAGGGAAGTTATGAGCAGTTCTTC. Its protein is CASRLEGSYEQFF.

The rearrangement links TRBV5-4 to TRBJ1-4; weak D call: TRBD1 (6 bases). The germline gives CDR1 SGHNT, CDR2 YYREEE (reference sequence). CDR3 length equals 14 residues. Trimming cost V 5 bases and J 8 bases, with 16 bases left between them. DNA for the CDR3: TGTGCCAGCAGAGAGGGACAATCTGACGAAAAACTGTTTTTT. This codes for CASREGQSDEKLFF. Using reference TRBV5-4 and TRBJ1-4 for the parts outside the CDR3, the full variable domain is ETGVTQSPTHLIKTRGQQVTLRCSSQSGHNTVSWYQQALGQGPQFIFQYYREEENGRGNFPPRFSGLQFPNYSSELNVNALELDDSALYLCASREGQSDEKLFFGSGTQLSVL.

The CDR3 protein is CASSEQGANTGELFF. The CDR3 bases are TGTGCCAGCAGTGAGCAGGGGGCGAACACCGGGGAGCTGTTTTTT. This chain connects TRBV6-4 to TRBJ2-2; TRBD1 aligns across 7 bases. Germline CDR1 is MRHNA and CDR2 is SNTAGT. The length of the CDR3 is 15 residues. V was pared by 3 bases and J by 0 bases, with 1 base of the junction left unmatched.

The chain employs TRBV7-6 and TRBJ2-2; the match to TRBD2 covers 8 bases. Germline lookup yields CDR1 SGHVS and CDR2 FNYEAQ. V dropped 6 bases and J dropped 3; count of bases not matched to a gene: 9. This CDR3 is 16 amino acids long. The CDR3 DNA is TGTGCCAGCAGTCGCCAAGCGGGAGCGTACACCGGGGAGCTGTTTTTT. It codes for CASSRQAGAYTGELFF.

The CDR3, as DNA: TGTGCCAGCAGACCAGAATACCTCGGACTCCCGTATGGCTACACCTTC. Translating it yields CASRPEYLGLPYGYTF. The rearrangement links TRBV27 to TRBJ1-2; no clear D gene. The CDR3 is 16 residues long. V lost 6 bases to trimming and J lost 5 bases, with 22 bases between them. In germline, CDR1 is MNHEY, CDR2 SMNVEV (reference sequence).

The CDR3 reads CASSGTSGKYF. The CDR3 bases are TGTGCCAGCAGCGGGACTAGCGGGAAGTACTTC. V gene TRBV7-9 combines with J gene TRBJ2-7; 13 nucleotides agree with TRBD2. V shed 5 bases and J 11 bases; nucleotides not matched to a gene: 0. Germline V gene sequence: CDR1 SEHNR, CDR2 FQNEAQ (reference sequence). The CDR3 is 11 amino acids.

This clone was detected once. The CDR3 loop reads CASSLAGTANTEAFF. The CDR3 DNA is TGTGCCAGCAGCTTAGCCGGGACAGCGAACACTGAAGCTTTCTTT. The genes are TRBV7-2 and TRBJ1-1, with 7 bases fitting TRBD1. With 0 bases clipped from V and 1 base from J, the junction kept 2 bases outside the gene matches. The CDR3 length is 15 residues. Germline assignment: CDR1 SGHTA and CDR2 FQGNSA.

The CDR3 loop reads CASSLEGRGYEQYF. CDR3 in DNA: TGTGCCAGCAGCTTAGAAGGGAGGGGATACGAGCAGTACTTC. The chain recombines TRBV7-3 with TRBJ2-7, with 7 bases lining up with TRBD2. The CDR3 sequence is 14 residues long. Germline assignment: CDR1 SGHTA and CDR2 FQGTGA. V lost 2 bases and J lost 4; bases outside the gene matches: 5. Full variable domain (missing parts from reference TRBV7-3 and TRBJ2-7): GAGVSQTPSNKVTEKGKYVELRCDPISGHTALYWYRQSLGQGPEFLIYFQGTGAADDSGLPNDRFFAVRPEGSVSTLKIQRTERGDSAVYLCASSLEGRGYEQYFGPGTRLTVT.

The chain links TRBV6-6 to TRBJ2-2; 8 bases align to TRBD2. CDR1 MNHNY and CDR2 SVGAGI come from the germline V gene (reference sequence). V was pared by 4 bases and J by 7 bases, with 11 bases of the junction left unmatched. The CDR3 covers 16 residues. The CDR3 nucleotides are TGTGCCAGCAGTTTCGGGACTAGTAAATTGGACGGGGAGCTGTTTTTT. Its protein is CASSFGTSKLDGELFF.

This clone is a singleton in its sample. The J gene is TRBJ2-7, the V gene TRBV30, with a weak D call TRBD2 (6 bases). The CDR3 covers 15 residues. Germline CDR1 and CDR2: GTSNPN and SVGIG (reference sequence). V was shortened by 0 bases and J by 0 bases, with 12 bases between the two germline ends. The CDR3 coding sequence is TGTGCCTGGAGTGTGGGGGGACTGAACTCCTACGAGCAGTACTTC. Its protein product is CAWSVGGLNSYEQYF.

The gene calls are TRBV15 and TRBJ1-6, with D perhaps matching TRBD1 (5 bases). The CDR3 runs to 13 residues. Germline assignment: CDR1 LNHNV and CDR2 YYDKDF (reference sequence). The V end lost 6 bases, the J end lost 6 bases, and 9 bases lay between the germline ends. CDR3 residues: CATSSRANSPLHF. The CDR3 DNA reads as TGTGCCACCAGTTCCAGGGCTAATTCACCCCTCCACTTT.

In its sample, this clone was seen a few times. The chain joins TRBV30 to TRBJ1-4, with D possibly TRBD1 on 6 matching bases. The V gene lost 0 bases and the J gene lost 7 bases, with 24 bases spanning the gap. Germline V gene sequence: CDR1 GTSNPN, CDR2 SVGIG (reference sequence). CDR3 size: 18 residues. The CDR3 reads CAWSVIAMGSGVGEKLFF. As DNA, the CDR3 is TGTGCCTGGAGTGTAATTGCAATGGGTTCAGGGGTTGGTGAAAAACTGTTTTTT.

V gene TRBV27 combines with J gene TRBJ1-1; TRBD1 aligns across 9 bases. J gave up 10 bases and V 6 bases, and 15 bases lay outside the gene matches. Germline-derived CDR1 and CDR2 are MNHEY and SMNVEV (reference sequence). The CDR3 has 15 residues. DNA of the CDR3: TGTGCCAGCAGCCTATCCGGACAGGGGAAGGGAGTAGCTTTCTTT. Protein product: CASSLSGQGKGVAFF.

This sequence joins TRBV11-2 and TRBJ1-4, with D unresolved. CDR1 and CDR2 from the germline V gene are SGHAT and FQNNGV. The CDR3 runs to 17 residues. Trimming cost V 0 bases and J 5 bases, with 16 bases left between them. Here the CDR3 reads CASSLEGGSGSNEKLFF. The CDR3 DNA reads TGTGCCAGCAGCTTAGAGGGTGGTTCGGGATCGAATGAAAAACTGTTTTTT.

The chain carries TRBV10-1 and TRBJ2-3; D remains ambiguous. Between the trimmed V and J ends, which lost 8 bases and 3 bases, there was a span of 12 bases. Germline V lookup: CDR1 WNHNN, CDR2 SYGVQD (reference sequence). The CDR3 runs to 13 residues. Written as DNA, the CDR3 is TGCGCCAGCTTGGCATCTAATACAGATACGCAGTATTTT. Protein sequence: CASLASNTDTQYF.

The chain has TRBV30 and TRBJ1-3; D unresolved. The CDR3 runs 11 residues. The V gene's germline CDR1 is GTSNPN and CDR2 SVGIG (reference sequence). Trimming left V 5 bases short and J 6 bases short, with 8 bases between. The CDR3 DNA reads TGTGCCTGGGACATCGAAAACACCATATATTTT. Residues: CAWDIENTIYF.

V gene TRBV5-6 combines with J gene TRBJ1-2; possible D gene TRBD1, 5 bases. Between the trimmed V and J ends, which lost 1 base and 12 bases, there was a span of 13 bases. Looked up from germline, CDR1 is SGHDT and CDR2 is YYEEEE. The CDR3 has 12 amino acids. CDR3 amino acids: CASSLTGSRDTF. The CDR3 DNA reads TGTGCCAGCAGCTTGACAGGATCGAGGGACACCTTC.

This clone was recorded a few times. The chain employs TRBV4-3 and TRBJ1-1; D unclear. V dropped 4 bases and J dropped 7 bases, with 19 bases sitting between them. Germline CDR1 and CDR2: LGHNA and YSLEER. CDR3 size: 15 residues. The CDR3: CASSLTVEGKLEAFF. The CDR3 DNA reads TGCGCCAGCAGCCTAACCGTCGAAGGCAAACTTGAAGCTTTCTTT.

The chain has TRBV19 and TRBJ1-1, with 9 nucleotides matching TRBD1. CDR1 is LNHDA and CDR2 is SQIVND in the germline V gene (reference sequence). CDR3 size: 14 residues. The V and J ends lost 4 bases and 8 bases, in that order; junction bases with no gene match: 8. The DNA for the CDR3 is TGTGCCAGTAGTAGGTGGACAGGGGTTGTGGAAGCTTTCTTT. Protein: CASSRWTGVVEAFF.

The chain carries TRBV5-1 and TRBJ2-6, with a tentative D call TRBD1 (5 bases). CDR1 is SGHRS and CDR2 is YFSETQ in the germline V gene. Trimming shortened V by 0 bases and J by 2 bases, and 9 bases separated the two germline ends. CDR3 length equals 16 residues. The CDR3 here is CASSLEPRAGANVLTF. The DNA of the CDR3 is TGCGCCAGCAGCTTGGAGCCCAGGGCTGGGGCCAACGTCCTGACTTTC.

This clone was found once. This chain links TRBV18 with TRBJ1-5; 7 bases are a match to TRBD1. V trimming: 4 bases; J trimming: 0 bases; junction bases outside the gene matches: 9. Germline lookup yields CDR1 KGHSH and CDR2 LQKENI. The CDR3 has 17 residues. Written as DNA, the CDR3 is TGTGCCAGCTCACTAGCAGGGGGTATGAGTAGCAATCAGCCCCAGCATTTT. Encoded protein: CASSLAGGMSSNQPQHF.

The CDR3 coding sequence is TGCGCCAGCAGCCCGGACAGGGGCAATGAGCAGTTCTTC. Translation: CASSPDRGNEQFF. This chain connects TRBV4-3 to TRBJ2-1; 9 bases map to TRBD1. Germline V gene lookup returns CDR1 LGHNA and CDR2 YSLEER. This CDR3 contains 13 residues. V lost 4 bases and J lost 6; bases outside the gene matches: 1.

This clone occurred once. The chain combines TRBV5-1 with TRBJ1-2; perhaps TRBD1 as D (5 bases). CDR3 length: 14 residues. V lost 6 bases and J lost 7, with 19 bases in between. The germline CDR1 and CDR2 sequences are SGHRS and YFSETQ. The CDR3 protein is CASTRRDHQSGYTF. For the CDR3, the DNA is TGCGCCAGCACCCGACGGGACCACCAAAGTGGCTACACCTTC.

V and J are TRBV5-4 and TRBJ1-1; tentative D call: TRBD1 (6 bases). This CDR3 is 12 amino acids long. Germline CDR1 SGHNT, CDR2 YYREEE (reference sequence). Trimming left V 4 bases short and J 4 bases short, with 8 bases between. CDR3 coding DNA: TGTGCCAGCAGCGCGGACAGCACTGAAGCTTTCTTT. Amino acid sequence: CASSADSTEAFF.

The CDR3, as DNA: TGCGCCAGCAGCCAAGATGGACCCTACGAGCAGTACTTC. This encodes CASSQDGPYEQYF. V is TRBV10-2 and J is TRBJ2-7; D remains unclear. V lost 6 bases to trimming and J lost 2 bases, with 11 bases between them. Per the germline V gene, CDR1 is WSHSY and CDR2 is SAAADI. CDR3 length: 13 residues.

The gene calls are TRBV2 and TRBJ1-6; D is uncertain. Germline loops: CDR1 SNHLY, CDR2 FYNNEI. The CDR3 is 16 amino acids. V lost 6 bases to trimming and J lost 6 bases, with 18 bases between them. CDR3 DNA: TGTGCCAGCAGCCCGAACGGGGAGAAGCTTAATTCACCCCTCCACTTT. Its translation: CASSPNGEKLNSPLHF.

This chain joins TRBV6-5 and TRBJ1-6; the D is unclear. This CDR3 contains 14 residues. Germline V gives CDR1 MNHEY, CDR2 SVGAGI. The ends were cut back, 2 bases at V and 7 bases at J, with 9 bases in the middle. CDR3 sequence: CASSYIGKNSPLHF. In DNA, the CDR3 is TGTGCCAGCAGTTACATCGGCAAAAATTCACCCCTCCACTTT.